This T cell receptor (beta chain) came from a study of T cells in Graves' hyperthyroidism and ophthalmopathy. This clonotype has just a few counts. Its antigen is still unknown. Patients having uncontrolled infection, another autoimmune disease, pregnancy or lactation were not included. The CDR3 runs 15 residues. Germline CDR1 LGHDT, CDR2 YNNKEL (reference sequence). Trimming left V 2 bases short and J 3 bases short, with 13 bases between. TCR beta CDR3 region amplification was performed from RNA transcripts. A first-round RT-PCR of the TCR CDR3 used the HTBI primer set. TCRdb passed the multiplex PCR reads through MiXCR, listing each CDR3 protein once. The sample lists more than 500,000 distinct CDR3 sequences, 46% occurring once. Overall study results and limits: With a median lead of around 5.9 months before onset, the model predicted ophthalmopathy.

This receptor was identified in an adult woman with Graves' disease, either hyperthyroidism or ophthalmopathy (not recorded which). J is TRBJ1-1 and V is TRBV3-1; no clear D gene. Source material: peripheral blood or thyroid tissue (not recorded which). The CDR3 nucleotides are TGTGCCAGCAGCCAATTGACAAACGGGCACACTGAAGCTTTCTTT. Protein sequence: CASSQLTNGHTEAFF.